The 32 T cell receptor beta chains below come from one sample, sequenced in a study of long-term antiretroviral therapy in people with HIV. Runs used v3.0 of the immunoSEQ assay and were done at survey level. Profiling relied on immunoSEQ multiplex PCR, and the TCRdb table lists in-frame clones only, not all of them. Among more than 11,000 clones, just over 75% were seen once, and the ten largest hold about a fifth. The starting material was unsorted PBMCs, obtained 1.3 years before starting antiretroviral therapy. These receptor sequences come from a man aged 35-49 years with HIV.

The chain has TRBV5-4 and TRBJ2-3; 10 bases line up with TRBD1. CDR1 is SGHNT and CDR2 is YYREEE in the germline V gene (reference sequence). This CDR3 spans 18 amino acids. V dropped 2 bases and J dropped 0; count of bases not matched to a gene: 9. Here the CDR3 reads CASSLRSGTGVSTDTQYF. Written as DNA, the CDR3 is TGTGCCAGCAGCTTAAGATCCGGGACAGGGGTTAGCACAGATACGCAGTATTTT.

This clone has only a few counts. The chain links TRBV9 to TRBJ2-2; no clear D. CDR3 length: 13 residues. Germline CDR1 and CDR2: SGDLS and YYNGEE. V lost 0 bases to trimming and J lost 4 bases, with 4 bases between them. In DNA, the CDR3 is TGTGCCAGCAGCGTAGATGGCACCGGGGAGCTGTTTTTT. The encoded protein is CASSVDGTGELFF.

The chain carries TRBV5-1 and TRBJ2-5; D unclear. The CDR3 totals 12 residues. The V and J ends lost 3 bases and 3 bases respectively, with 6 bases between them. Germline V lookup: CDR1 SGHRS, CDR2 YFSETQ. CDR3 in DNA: TGCGCCAGCAGCTCGGATGAAGAGACCCAGTACTTC. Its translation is CASSSDEETQYF. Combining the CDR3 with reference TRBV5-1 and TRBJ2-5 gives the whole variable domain KAGVTQTPRYLIKTRGQQVTLSCSPISGHRSVSWYQQTPGQGLQFLFEYFSETQRNKGNFPGRFSGRQFSNSRSEMNVSTLELGDSALYLCASSSDEETQYFGPGTRLLVL.

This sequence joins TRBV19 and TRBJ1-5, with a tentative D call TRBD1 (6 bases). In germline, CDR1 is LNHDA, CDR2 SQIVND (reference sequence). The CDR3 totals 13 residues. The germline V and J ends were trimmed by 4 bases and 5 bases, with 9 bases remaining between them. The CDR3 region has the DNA TGTGCCAGTAGTACCAGGACAGATCAGCCCCAGCATTTT. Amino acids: CASSTRTDQPQHF.

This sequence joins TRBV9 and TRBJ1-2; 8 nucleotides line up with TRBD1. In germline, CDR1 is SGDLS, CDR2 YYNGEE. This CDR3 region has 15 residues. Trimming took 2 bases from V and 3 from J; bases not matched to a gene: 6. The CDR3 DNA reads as TGTGCCAGCAGCGTCTCGGGGGGACAGGACTATGGCTACACCTTC. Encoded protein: CASSVSGGQDYGYTF.

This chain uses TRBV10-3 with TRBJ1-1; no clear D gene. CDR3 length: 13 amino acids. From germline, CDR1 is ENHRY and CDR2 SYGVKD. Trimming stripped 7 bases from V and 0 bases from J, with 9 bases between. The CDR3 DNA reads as TGTGCCATCAAAGGTAGCCTGAACACTGAAGCTTTCTTT. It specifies CAIKGSLNTEAFF.

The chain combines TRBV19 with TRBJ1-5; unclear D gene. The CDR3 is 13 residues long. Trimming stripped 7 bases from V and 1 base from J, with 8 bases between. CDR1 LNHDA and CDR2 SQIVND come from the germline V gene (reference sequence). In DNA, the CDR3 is TGTGCCAGTAACATTGTGAGCAATCAGCCCCAGCATTTT. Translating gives CASNIVSNQPQHF.

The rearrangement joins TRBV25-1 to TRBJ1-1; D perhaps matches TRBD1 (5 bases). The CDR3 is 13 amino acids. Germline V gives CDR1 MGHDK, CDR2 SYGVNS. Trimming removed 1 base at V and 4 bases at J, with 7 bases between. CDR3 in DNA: TGTGCCAGCAGTGAATCGGGGGGCACTGAAGCTTTCTTT. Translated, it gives CASSESGGTEAFF.

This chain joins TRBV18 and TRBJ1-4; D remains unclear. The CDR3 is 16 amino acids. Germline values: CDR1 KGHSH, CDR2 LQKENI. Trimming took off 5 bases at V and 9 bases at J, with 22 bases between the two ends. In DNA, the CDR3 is TGTGCCAGCTCAAGGGAAAAGGGATTCCAAAACCAAAAACTGTTTTTT. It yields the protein CASSREKGFQNQKLFF.

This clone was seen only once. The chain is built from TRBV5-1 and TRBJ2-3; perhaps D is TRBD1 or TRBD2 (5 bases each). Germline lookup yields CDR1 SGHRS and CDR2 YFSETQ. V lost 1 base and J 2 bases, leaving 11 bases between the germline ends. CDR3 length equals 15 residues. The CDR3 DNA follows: TGCGCCAGCAGCTTGCCGGGGCTCCTCACAGATACGCAGTATTTT. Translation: CASSLPGLLTDTQYF.

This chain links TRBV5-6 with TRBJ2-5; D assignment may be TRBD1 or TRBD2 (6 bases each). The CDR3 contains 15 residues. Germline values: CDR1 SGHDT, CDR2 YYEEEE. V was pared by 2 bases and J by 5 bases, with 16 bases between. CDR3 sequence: CASSFRRGAGETQYF. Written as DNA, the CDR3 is TGTGCCAGCAGCTTTAGGAGGGGGGCCGGGGAGACCCAGTACTTC. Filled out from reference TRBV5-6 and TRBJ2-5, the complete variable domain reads DAGVTQSPTHLIKTRGQQVTLRCSPKSGHDTVSWYQQALGQGPQFIFQYYEEEERQRGNFPDRFSGHQFPNYSSELNVNALLLGDSALYLCASSFRRGAGETQYFGPGTRLLVL.

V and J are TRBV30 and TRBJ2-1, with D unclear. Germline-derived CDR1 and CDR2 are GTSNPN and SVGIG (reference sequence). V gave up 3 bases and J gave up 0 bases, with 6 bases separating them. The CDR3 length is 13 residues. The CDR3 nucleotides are TGTGCCTGGAGCCGAGACTCCTACAATGAGCAGTTCTTC. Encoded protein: CAWSRDSYNEQFF.

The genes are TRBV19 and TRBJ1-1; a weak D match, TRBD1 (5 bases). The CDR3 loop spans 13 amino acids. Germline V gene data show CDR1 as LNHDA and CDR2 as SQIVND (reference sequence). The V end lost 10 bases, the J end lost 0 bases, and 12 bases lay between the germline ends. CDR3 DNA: TGTGCCACCCACCAAGGGGTGAACACTGAAGCTTTCTTT. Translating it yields CATHQGVNTEAFF. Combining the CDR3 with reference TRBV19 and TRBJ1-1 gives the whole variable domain DGGITQSPKYLFRKEGQNVTLSCEQNLNHDAMYWYRQDPGQGLRLIYYSQIVNDFQKGDIAEGYSVSREKKESFPLTVTSAQKNPTAFYLCATHQGVNTEAFFGQGTRLTVV.

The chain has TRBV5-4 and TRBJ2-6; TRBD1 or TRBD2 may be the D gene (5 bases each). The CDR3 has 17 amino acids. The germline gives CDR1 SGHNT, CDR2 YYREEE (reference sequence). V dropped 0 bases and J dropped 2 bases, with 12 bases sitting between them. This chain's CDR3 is CASSLGQTITGANVLTF. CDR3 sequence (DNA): TGTGCCAGCAGCTTGGGACAGACTATTACTGGGGCCAACGTCCTGACTTTC.

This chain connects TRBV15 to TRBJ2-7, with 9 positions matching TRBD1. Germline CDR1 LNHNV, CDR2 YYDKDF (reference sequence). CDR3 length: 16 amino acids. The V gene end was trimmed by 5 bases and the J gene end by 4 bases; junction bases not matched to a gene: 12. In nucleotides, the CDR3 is TGTGCCACCAGCGGAAAGACGACAGGGGGTTTTTACGAGCAGTACTTC. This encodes CATSGKTTGGFYEQYF.

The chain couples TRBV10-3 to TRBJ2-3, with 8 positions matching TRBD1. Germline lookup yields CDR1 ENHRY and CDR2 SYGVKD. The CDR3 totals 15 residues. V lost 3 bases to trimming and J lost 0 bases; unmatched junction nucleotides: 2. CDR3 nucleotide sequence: TGTGCCATCAGTGATCAGGGGGCGAGCACAGATACGCAGTATTTT. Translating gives CAISDQGASTDTQYF.

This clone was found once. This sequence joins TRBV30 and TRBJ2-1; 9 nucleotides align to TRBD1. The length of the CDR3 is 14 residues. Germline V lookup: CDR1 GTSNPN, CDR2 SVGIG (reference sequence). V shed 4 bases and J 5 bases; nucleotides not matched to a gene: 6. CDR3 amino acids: CAWNRDRVNNEQFF. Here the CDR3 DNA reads TGTGCCTGGAACCGGGACAGGGTTAACAATGAGCAGTTCTTC. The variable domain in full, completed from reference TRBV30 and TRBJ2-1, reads SQTIHQWPATLVQPVGSPLSLECTVEGTSNPNLYWYRQAAGRGLQLLFYSVGIGQISSEVPQNLSASRPQDRQFILSSKKLLLSDSGFYLCAWNRDRVNNEQFFGPGTRLTVL.

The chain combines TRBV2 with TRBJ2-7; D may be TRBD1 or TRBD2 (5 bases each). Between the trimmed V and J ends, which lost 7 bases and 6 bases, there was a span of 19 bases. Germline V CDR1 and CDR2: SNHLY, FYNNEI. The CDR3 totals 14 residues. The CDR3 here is CASTGTLGLGEQYF. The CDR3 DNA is TGTGCCAGCACCGGGACCTTGGGCCTAGGCGAGCAGTACTTC.

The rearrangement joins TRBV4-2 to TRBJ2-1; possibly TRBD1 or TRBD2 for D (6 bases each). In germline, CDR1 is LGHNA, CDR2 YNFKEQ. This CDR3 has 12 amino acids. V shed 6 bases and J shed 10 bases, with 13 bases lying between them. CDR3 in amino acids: CASSPGAGEQFF. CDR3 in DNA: TGTGCCAGCAGTCCGGGGGCCGGAGAGCAGTTCTTC.

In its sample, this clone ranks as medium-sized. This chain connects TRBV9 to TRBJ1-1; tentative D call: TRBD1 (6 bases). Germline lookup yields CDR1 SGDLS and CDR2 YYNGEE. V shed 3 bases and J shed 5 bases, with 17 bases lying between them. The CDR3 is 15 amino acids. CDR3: CASSAPGGGDTEAFF. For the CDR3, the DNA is TGTGCCAGCAGCGCCCCCGGAGGGGGAGATACTGAAGCTTTCTTT.

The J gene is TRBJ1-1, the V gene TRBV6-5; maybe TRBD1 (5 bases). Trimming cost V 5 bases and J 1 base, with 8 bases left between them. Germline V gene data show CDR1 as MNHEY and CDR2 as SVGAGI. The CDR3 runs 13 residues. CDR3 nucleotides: TGTGCCAGCAGTGTTCAGGGGAACACTGAAGCTTTCTTT. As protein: CASSVQGNTEAFF.

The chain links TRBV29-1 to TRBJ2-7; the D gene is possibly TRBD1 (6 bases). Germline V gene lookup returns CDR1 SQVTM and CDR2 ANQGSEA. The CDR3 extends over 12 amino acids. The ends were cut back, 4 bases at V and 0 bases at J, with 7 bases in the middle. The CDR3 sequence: CSVVRGSYEQYF. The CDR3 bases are TGCAGCGTTGTCAGGGGCTCCTACGAGCAGTACTTC.

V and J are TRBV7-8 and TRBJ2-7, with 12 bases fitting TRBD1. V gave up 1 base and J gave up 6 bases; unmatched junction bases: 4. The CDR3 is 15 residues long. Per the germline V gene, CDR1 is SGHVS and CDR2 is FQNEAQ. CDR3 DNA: TGTGCCAGCAGCTTAGGGGGACAGGGGGCGAGCGAGCAGTACTTC. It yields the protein CASSLGGQGASEQYF. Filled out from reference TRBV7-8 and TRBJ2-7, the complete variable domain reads GAGVSQSPRYKVAKRGQDVALRCDPISGHVSLFWYQQALGQGPEFLTYFQNEAQLDKSGLPSDRFFAERPEGSVSTLKIQRTQQEDSAVYLCASSLGGQGASEQYFGPGTRLTVT.

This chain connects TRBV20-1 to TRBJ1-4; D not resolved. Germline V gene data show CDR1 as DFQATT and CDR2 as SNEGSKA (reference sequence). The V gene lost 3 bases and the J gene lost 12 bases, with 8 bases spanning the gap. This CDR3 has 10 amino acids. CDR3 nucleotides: TGCAGTGCTAGCGAGGAGGAACTGTTTTTT. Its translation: CSASEEELFF.

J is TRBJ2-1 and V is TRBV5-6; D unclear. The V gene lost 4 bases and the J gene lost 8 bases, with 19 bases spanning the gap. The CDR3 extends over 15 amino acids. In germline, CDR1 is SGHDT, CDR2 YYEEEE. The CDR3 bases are TGTGCCAGCAGCCAGAGGTGGATCCCCCTCGATGAGCAGTTCTTC. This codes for CASSQRWIPLDEQFF.

CDR3 residues: CASSRLWDRAPSKQFF. The CDR3 coding sequence is TGCGCCAGCAGCCGTTTGTGGGACAGGGCCCCTTCGAAGCAGTTCTTC. This chain connects TRBV4-1 to TRBJ2-1, with 9 bases identical to TRBD1. CDR1 MGHRA and CDR2 YSYEKL come from the germline V gene. Germline trimming cut 4 bases from V and 11 bases from J; bases unmatched to any gene: 15. The CDR3 runs 16 residues.

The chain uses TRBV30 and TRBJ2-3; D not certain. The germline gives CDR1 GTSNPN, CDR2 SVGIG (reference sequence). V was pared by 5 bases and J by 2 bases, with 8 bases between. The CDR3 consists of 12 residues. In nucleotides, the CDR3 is TGTGCCTGGGGTAGCTACACAGATACGCAGTATTTT. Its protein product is CAWGSYTDTQYF.

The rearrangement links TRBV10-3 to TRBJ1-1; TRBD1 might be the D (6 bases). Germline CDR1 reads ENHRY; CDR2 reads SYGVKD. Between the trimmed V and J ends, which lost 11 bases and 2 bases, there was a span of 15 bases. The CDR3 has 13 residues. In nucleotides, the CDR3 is TGTGCCCTTCGGACAGACGGAAACACTGAAGCTTTCTTT. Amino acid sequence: CALRTDGNTEAFF.

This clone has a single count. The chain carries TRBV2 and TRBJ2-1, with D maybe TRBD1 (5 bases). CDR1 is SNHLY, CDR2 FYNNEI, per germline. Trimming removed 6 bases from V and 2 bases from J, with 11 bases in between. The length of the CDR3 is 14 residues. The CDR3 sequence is CASRPTVTYNEQFF. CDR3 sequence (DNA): TGTGCCAGCAGACCGACAGTAACCTACAATGAGCAGTTCTTC. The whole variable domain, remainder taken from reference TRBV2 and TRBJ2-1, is EPEVTQTPSHQVTQMGQEVILRCVPISNHLYFYWYRQILGQKVEFLVSFYNNEISEKSEIFDDQFSVERPDGSNFTLKIRSTKLEDSAMYFCASRPTVTYNEQFFGPGTRLTVL.

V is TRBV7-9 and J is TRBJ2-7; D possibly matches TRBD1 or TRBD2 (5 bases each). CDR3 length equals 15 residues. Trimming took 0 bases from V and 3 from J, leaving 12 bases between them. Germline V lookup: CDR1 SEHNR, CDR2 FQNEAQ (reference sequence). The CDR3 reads CASSLAGGGVYEQYF. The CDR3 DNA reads TGTGCCAGCAGCTTAGCGGGTGGGGGTGTCTACGAGCAGTACTTC. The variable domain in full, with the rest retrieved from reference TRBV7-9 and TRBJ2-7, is DTGVSQNPRHKITKRGQNVTFRCDPISEHNRLYWYRQTLGQGPEFLTYFQNEAQLEKSRLLSDRFSAERPKGSFSTLEIQRTEQGDSAMYLCASSLAGGGVYEQYFGPGTRLTVT.

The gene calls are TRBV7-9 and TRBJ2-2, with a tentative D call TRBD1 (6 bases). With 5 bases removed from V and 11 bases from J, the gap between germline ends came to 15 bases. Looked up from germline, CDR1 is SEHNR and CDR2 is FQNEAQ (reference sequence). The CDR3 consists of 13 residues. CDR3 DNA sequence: TGTGCCAGCAGCCAAACAGGGTCTGCTGAGCTGTTTTTT. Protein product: CASSQTGSAELFF.

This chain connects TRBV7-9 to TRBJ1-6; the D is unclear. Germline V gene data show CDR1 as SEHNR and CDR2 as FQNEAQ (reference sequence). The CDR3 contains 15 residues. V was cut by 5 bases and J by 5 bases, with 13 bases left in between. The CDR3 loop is CASSRTIGNNSPLHF. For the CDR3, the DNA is TGTGCCAGCAGCAGAACGATAGGGAATAATTCACCCCTCCACTTT.